What follows are 21 T cell receptor beta chains derived from one specimen sequenced in a study of CD8 T cells in ankylosing spondylitis. TCRdb independently ran MiXCR on the 5' RACE reads; one entry per CDR3 protein. The sample holds just over 300,000 distinct CDR3 sequences; less than 25% are singletons and the top ten take about 3.7%. The sequencing sample was made of blood, either unsorted or a sorted T cell fraction (not recorded which). These receptors all stem from a female donor with ankylosing spondylitis or in good health (not recorded which).

The table lists this clonotype with many counts. This chain links TRBV20-1 with TRBJ1-1, with D unresolved. The CDR3 extends over 11 amino acids. CDR1 and CDR2 (germline): DFQATT, SNEGSKA (reference sequence). Deletions cut 4 bases from V and 1 base from J, with 4 bases between. The CDR3, as DNA: TGCAGTGCTAAAGGGAACACTGAAGCTTTCTTT. Residues: CSAKGNTEAFF.

This clonotype was recorded a few times. The rearrangement joins TRBV15 to TRBJ2-7; D remains ambiguous. V shed 1 base and J shed 0 bases, with 10 bases lying between them. The CDR3 is made up of 15 amino acids. Germline values: CDR1 LNHNV, CDR2 YYDKDF (reference sequence). In DNA, the CDR3 is TGTGCCACCAGCAGAGGTTCTTTGGGCTCCTACGAGCAGTACTTC. Protein sequence: CATSRGSLGSYEQYF.

The chain employs TRBV27 and TRBJ1-2; 7 positions match TRBD1. CDR3 length equals 14 residues. V lost 0 bases and J lost 4; bases outside the gene matches: 2. Germline CDR1 is MNHEY and CDR2 is SMNVEV (reference sequence). CDR3 region: CASSLSRDSYGYTF. The CDR3, as DNA: TGTGCCAGCAGTTTATCGAGGGACAGCTATGGCTACACCTTC.

This clonotype appeared a few times. The chain carries TRBV12-3 or TRBV12-4 and TRBJ1-5; the D gene is possibly TRBD1 (5 bases). V was pared by 5 bases and J by 3 bases, with 11 bases between. CDR3 size: 14 residues. CDR3: CASSPQGYNQPQHF. DNA for the CDR3: TGTGCCAGCAGTCCCCAGGGATACAATCAGCCCCAGCATTTT.

This clonotype turned up a few times. This sequence joins TRBV12-3 or TRBV12-4 and TRBJ2-1; 11 bases map to TRBD2. CDR3 length equals 15 residues. Germline trimming cut 6 bases from V and 6 bases from J; bases unmatched to any gene: 7. The CDR3 is CASRMGTSGGNEQFF. In DNA, the CDR3 is TGTGCCAGCAGGATGGGGACTAGCGGCGGCAATGAGCAGTTCTTC.

V and J are TRBV29-1 and TRBJ2-6; no firm D call. This CDR3 is built from 13 residues. Germline loops: CDR1 SQVTM, CDR2 ANQGSEA. Between the trimmed V and J ends, which lost 6 bases and 2 bases, there was a span of 8 bases. As DNA, the CDR3 is TGCAGCGTCGCAGGTACTGGGGCCAACGTCCTGACTTTC. This sequence encodes CSVAGTGANVLTF. The full variable domain, its missing parts supplied by reference TRBV29-1 and TRBJ2-6, is SAVISQKPSRDICQRGTSLTIQCQVDSQVTMMFWYRQQPGQSLTLIATANQGSEATYESGFVIDKFPISRPNLTFSTLTVSNMSPEDSSIYLCSVAGTGANVLTFGAGSRLTVL.

This clonotype was picked up a small number of times. J is TRBJ1-2 and V is TRBV29-1; D is undetermined. The V end lost 5 bases, the J end lost 4 bases, and 11 bases lay between the germline ends. Germline CDR1 and CDR2: SQVTM and ANQGSEA. This CDR3 has 12 residues. CDR3 DNA: TGCAGCGTTAGGCAGGCCTCCTATGGCTACACCTTC. Translating gives CSVRQASYGYTF.

This clonotype has only a few counts. This rearrangement joins TRBV5-5 to TRBJ2-4; 10 bases agree with TRBD2. The CDR3 totals 17 residues. The J segment lost 3 bases and the V segment lost 3 bases, leaving 9 bases of the junction unmatched. Germline CDR1 is SGHKS and CDR2 is YYEKEE (reference sequence). CDR3 nucleotides: TGTGCCAGCAGCTCGGCTGGACTAGCGGCTAACAAAAACATTCAGTACTTC. Amino acid sequence: CASSSAGLAANKNIQYF.

This clonotype appeared once. The V call is TRBV7-9, the J call TRBJ2-7, with D possibly TRBD2 on 6 matching bases. The CDR3 runs 14 residues. Trimming removed 3 bases at V and 0 bases at J, with 9 bases between. The germline gives CDR1 SEHNR, CDR2 FQNEAQ (reference sequence). The CDR3 is CASSLGLTSYEQYF. As DNA, the CDR3 is TGTGCCAGCAGCTTGGGACTCACCTCCTACGAGCAGTACTTC. The variable domain in full, with the rest retrieved from reference TRBV7-9 and TRBJ2-7, is DTGVSQNPRHKITKRGQNVTFRCDPISEHNRLYWYRQTLGQGPEFLTYFQNEAQLEKSRLLSDRFSAERPKGSFSTLEIQRTEQGDSAMYLCASSLGLTSYEQYFGPGTRLTVT.

Regarding this clonotype: The junction shows a germline mismatch at one end, possibly a read error. The chain carries TRBV3-1 and TRBJ2-2; D possibly matches TRBD1 or TRBD2 (5 bases each). The germline gives CDR1 LGHDT, CDR2 YNNKEL (reference sequence). This CDR3 spans 15 amino acids. Here the CDR3 reads CACSNGVGATGELFF. The CDR3 region has the DNA TGTGCCTGCAGCAACGGGGTTGGGGCCACCGGGGAGCTGTTTTTT.

The genes are TRBV2 and TRBJ2-1; 7 positions match TRBD1. The germline V gene encodes CDR1 SNHLY and CDR2 FYNNEI. J was trimmed by 7 bases and V by 10 bases; bases with no gene match: 7. This CDR3 is 12 amino acids long. CDR3 bases: TGTGCCAACAGGGGTGATGAGAATGAGCAGTTCTTC. It yields the protein CANRGDENEQFF.

The V call is TRBV11-1, the J call TRBJ2-7; D not resolved. Trimming took 4 bases from V and 2 from J, leaving 24 bases between them. The CDR3 has 18 residues. The germline V gene encodes CDR1 SGHAT and CDR2 FQDESV (reference sequence). The CDR3 protein is CASSSNSYPGGETYEQYF. CDR3 bases: TGTGCCAGCAGCTCCAACTCGTACCCCGGTGGTGAGACCTACGAGCAGTACTTC.

This clonotype was seen just once. The CDR3 region is CASSLDRGRAKNIQYF. The CDR3 region has the DNA TGTGCCAGCAGCTTGGACAGGGGGAGAGCCAAAAACATTCAGTACTTC. This chain links TRBV5-6 with TRBJ2-4; 8 nucleotides agree with TRBD1. This CDR3 has 16 amino acids. V lost 0 bases, J lost 0 bases, and 2 bases stayed unmatched. Germline V gene sequence: CDR1 SGHDT, CDR2 YYEEEE.

The chain combines TRBV5-8 with TRBJ2-3; no reliable D call. Trimming removed 4 bases from V and 2 bases from J, with 8 bases in between. This CDR3 spans 13 amino acids. Germline V gene data show CDR1 as SGHTS and CDR2 as YDEGEE. The CDR3 DNA is TGTGCCAGCAGCAAGGGATACACAGATACGCAGTATTTT. This codes for CASSKGYTDTQYF.

The V and J genes are TRBV5-1 and TRBJ2-3; D is unclear. V dropped 4 bases and J dropped 4 bases, with 16 bases sitting between them. The length of the CDR3 is 15 residues. Germline-derived CDR1 and CDR2 are SGHRS and YFSETQ. This chain's CDR3 is CASSPGYEAADTQYF. In DNA, the CDR3 is TGCGCCAGCAGCCCTGGCTACGAAGCAGCAGATACGCAGTATTTT.

This clonotype was counted between two and nine times. V usage is TRBV10-1 and J usage is TRBJ2-1, with 7 bases aligning to TRBD2. V dropped 6 bases and J dropped 7; count of bases not matched to a gene: 12. This CDR3 is built from 15 residues. Germline lookup yields CDR1 WNHNN and CDR2 SYGVQD (reference sequence). The CDR3 protein is CASSSAGDGRNEQFF. The CDR3 DNA sequence: TGCGCCAGCAGCTCCGCGGGAGACGGGCGGAATGAGCAGTTCTTC.

This clonotype came up once. The rearrangement uses TRBV11-2 and TRBJ2-7; 8 bases map to TRBD2. V was pared by 10 bases and J by 7 bases, with 21 bases of the junction left unmatched. The CDR3 is 16 amino acids. The germline CDR1 and CDR2 sequences are SGHAT and FQNNGV. CDR3 nucleotides: TGTGCCACTTCCCATCGGGGGGGGGGCTCTCCCCCTGAGCAGTACTTC. Its translation is CATSHRGGGSPPEQYF.

V gene TRBV27 combines with J gene TRBJ2-2, with TRBD2 matching 9 bases. From germline, CDR1 is MNHEY and CDR2 SMNVEV (reference sequence). V gave up 5 bases and J gave up 4 bases; unmatched junction bases: 8. CDR3 length: 16 amino acids. The CDR3 DNA is TGTGCCAGCAGTCTAACTAGCGGGTGGTTCACCGGGGAGCTGTTTTTT. Residues: CASSLTSGWFTGELFF.

The chain carries TRBV7-7 and TRBJ2-1, with 9 bases fitting TRBD2. This CDR3 has 15 amino acids. Germline lookup yields CDR1 SSHAT and CDR2 FNYEAQ (reference sequence). The trim removed 1 base at V and 8 bases at J, leaving 6 bases unmatched. The CDR3 loop is CASSLGLAAHDEQFF. Written as DNA, the CDR3 is TGTGCCAGCAGCTTAGGACTAGCGGCACACGATGAGCAGTTCTTC.

The chain links TRBV6-1 to TRBJ2-2, with D perhaps TRBD1 (6 bases). CDR1 MNHNS and CDR2 SASEGT come from the germline V gene. This CDR3 is built from 15 residues. Between the trimmed V and J ends, which lost 6 bases and 4 bases, there was a span of 15 bases. The CDR3 DNA reads as TGTGCCAGCAGCGCCCTAGGACAGAGCACCGGGGAGCTGTTTTTT. This translates into CASSALGQSTGELFF.

The V gene is TRBV7-8, the J gene TRBJ2-7, with a tentative D call TRBD2 (5 bases). Between the trimmed V and J ends, which lost 0 bases and 6 bases, there was a span of 9 bases. This CDR3 is 13 amino acids long. CDR1 is SGHVS, CDR2 FQNEAQ, per germline. The DNA of the CDR3 is TGTGCCAGCAGCTTAGCCCCTAGCTTCGAGCAGTACTTC. It translates to CASSLAPSFEQYF.